One T cell receptor (beta chain) is described in this entry. Its target is unknown. J was trimmed by 8 bases and V by 4 bases; bases with no gene match: 11. CDR3 length: 14 amino acids. The V gene's germline CDR1 is MNHEY and CDR2 SMNVEV (reference sequence). The primer mix had 60 Vbeta and 13 Jbeta primers. TCRdb keeps only in-frame clones here, not all; method: immunoSEQ multiplex PCR. The data contain roughly 290,000 clones, approximately 90% of them singletons. This sample was taken from a study of cytomegalovirus exposure and HLA in healthy donors. At the level of the study: Drawn from HLA-typed donors, some 80 million unique TCRs were held in an early data release. Study-wide findings and caveats: HLA alleles were associated with 16,000 or so TCR beta sequences in a later analysis at 0.05 false discovery rate. Some TCR beta chains (roughly 150 of them) were listed as cytomegalovirus-associated. Later work found most CMV-associated TCR beta chains apparently HLA-restricted.

The genes are TRBV27 and TRBJ2-7, with 7 nucleotides matching TRBD1. The sequenced sample was PBMCs. The origin of this receptor is a woman younger than 35 in good health and CMV-seronegative. CDR3 in amino acids: CASSSTGTGRKQYF. The CDR3 coding sequence is TGTGCCAGCAGTTCGACAGGGACCGGCCGCAAGCAGTACTTC.